One and the same sample provided the 14 T cell receptor beta chains below, sequenced in a study of STAT5B mutations in CD4+ large granular lymphocyte leukemia (dated by TCRdb to between 2022 and 2023). The library was generated by the immunoSEQ multiplex PCR assay. TCRdb retrieved this table from immuneACCESS and kept in-frame rearrangements only. Not all clones are present; in checked studies, unresolved V genes account for under half, and no reason is known for the remainder. The sample has some 40,000 clones on record, roughly 85% of them singletons. The ten biggest clones cover roughly 1.2% of the sample. The specimen was CD4+ T cells from blood buffy coats. These receptor sequences come from a human donor in good health.

For this clone: One end of the junction does not line up with germline, which may come from a read error. V gene TRBV7-7 combines with J gene TRBJ2-5; TRBD1 aligns across 12 bases. Germline CDR1 is SSHAT and CDR2 is FNYEAQ (reference sequence). The CDR3 is made up of 16 amino acids. The CDR3 DNA reads as TGTGCTAGCAGCTTAGGGGGGGACAGGGGGCACGAGACCCAGTACTTC. This translates into CASSLGGDRGHETQYF.

The chain is built from TRBV28 and TRBJ1-2; D unclear. CDR1 is MDHEN, CDR2 SYDVKM, per germline. Trimming stripped 4 bases from V and 3 bases from J, with 9 bases between. The CDR3 consists of 13 residues. CDR3 amino acids: CASSSEQDYGYTF. In DNA form, the CDR3 reads TGTGCCAGCAGTTCTGAGCAGGACTATGGCTACACCTTC.

V usage is TRBV11-2 and J usage is TRBJ1-1; 9 bases are shared with TRBD1. CDR1 SGHAT and CDR2 FQNNGV come from the germline V gene. With V trimmed by 1 base and J by 7 bases, 4 bases remained unmatched. The CDR3 loop spans 14 amino acids. The CDR3 region has the DNA TGTGCCAGCAGCTTAGGCCAGACAGGGGGTGAAGCTTTCTTT. This sequence encodes CASSLGQTGGEAFF.

The chain combines TRBV30 with TRBJ2-5; 11 positions agree with TRBD2. The CDR3 is made up of 13 amino acids. Per germline, CDR1 GTSNPN and CDR2 SVGIG (reference sequence). Trimming at V came to 5 bases and at J to 11 bases, leaving 10 bases not matched to a gene. In DNA, the CDR3 is TGTGCCTGGGAACTAGCGGGAGTCGGAGAGCAGTACTTC. Translated: CAWELAGVGEQYF. The full variable domain, rest sourced from reference TRBV30 and TRBJ2-5, is SQTIHQWPATLVQPVGSPLSLECTVEGTSNPNLYWYRQAAGRGLQLLFYSVGIGQISSEVPQNLSASRPQDRQFILSSKKLLLSDSGFYLCAWELAGVGEQYFGPGTRLLVL.

Regarding this clone: One end of the junction varies from germline; a read error may be responsible. This specimen includes other DNA sequences encoding the same CDR3. The V gene is TRBV2, the J gene TRBJ2-7; tentative D call: TRBD2 (6 bases). This CDR3 is 18 amino acids long. Germline V CDR1 and CDR2: SNHLY, FYNNEI. The CDR3 reads CASSRRDGGAGSSYEQYF. The CDR3 coding sequence is TGCGCCAGCAGCCGACGGGACGGAGGGGCGGGAAGCTCCTACGAGCAGTACTTC.

The genes are TRBV27 and TRBJ1-2, with D possibly matching TRBD1 (6 bases). V was shortened by 5 bases and J by 8 bases, with 15 bases between the two germline ends. The CDR3 contains 13 residues. Germline CDR1 and CDR2: MNHEY and SMNVEV (reference sequence). The CDR3 is CASSLTGSRGYTF. As DNA, the CDR3 is TGTGCCAGCAGTCTAACAGGGTCGCGGGGCTACACCTTC.

The gene calls are TRBV10-1 and TRBJ2-5; D uncertain. The CDR3 extends over 13 amino acids. The V and J ends lost 2 bases and 5 bases respectively, with 9 bases between them. Germline CDR1 is WNHNN and CDR2 is SYGVQD (reference sequence). CDR3 amino acids: CASSEKDSETQYF. For the CDR3, the DNA is TGCGCCAGCAGTGAGAAGGATTCGGAGACCCAGTACTTC.

The V and J genes are TRBV19 and TRBJ2-3; a possible D gene is TRBD1 (6 bases). CDR1 is LNHDA and CDR2 is SQIVND in the germline V gene (reference sequence). The CDR3 is 14 amino acids. Trimming left V 5 bases short and J 5 bases short, with 14 bases between. The CDR3 DNA is TGTGCCAGTAGTGGTCGACAGGCGGAAGATACGCAGTATTTT. Amino acid sequence: CASSGRQAEDTQYF.

The gene calls are TRBV27 and TRBJ2-3; D is ambiguous. The CDR3 has 13 residues. With 6 bases removed from V and 5 bases from J, the gap between germline ends came to 12 bases. CDR1 and CDR2 (germline): MNHEY, SMNVEV (reference sequence). The DNA for the CDR3 is TGTGCCAGCAGGGGGTCGAGTAAAGATACGCAGTATTTT. Its translation is CASRGSSKDTQYF.

The J gene is TRBJ2-3, the V gene TRBV7-3, with D tentatively TRBD1 (6 bases). V lost 2 bases, J lost 6 bases, and 15 bases lay in between. Per germline, CDR1 SGHTA and CDR2 FQGTGA. The CDR3 is made up of 15 amino acids. The CDR3 loop reads CASSLRLGGVDTQYF. In nucleotides, the CDR3 is TGTGCCAGCAGCTTACGGTTAGGGGGTGTGGATACGCAGTATTTT.

The CDR3: CASSLATGLGDTQYF. DNA for the CDR3: TGCGCCAGCAGCTTGGCCACAGGGCTTGGGGATACGCAGTATTTT. The chain combines TRBV5-1 with TRBJ2-3, with D maybe TRBD1 (6 bases). This CDR3 has 15 amino acids. Germline V lookup: CDR1 SGHRS, CDR2 YFSETQ. V lost 0 bases to trimming and J lost 6 bases, with 14 bases between them.

The rearrangement links TRBV7-8 to TRBJ2-1; unclear D gene. Germline loops: CDR1 SGHVS, CDR2 FQNEAQ. The CDR3 is 15 amino acids. Deletions cut 3 bases from V and 0 bases from J, with 9 bases between. The CDR3 DNA reads as TGTGCCAGCAGCTTGACCGGTAGCTCCTACAATGAGCAGTTCTTC. Translating it yields CASSLTGSSYNEQFF.

The V call is TRBV18, the J call TRBJ2-3, with 13 bases aligning to TRBD2. Germline CDR1 KGHSH, CDR2 LQKENI. The CDR3 length is 16 residues. Unmatched junction bases numbered 3, after V lost 3 bases and J lost 3 bases. CDR3 sequence reads: CASSPELAGGTDTQYF. The DNA for the CDR3 is TGTGCCAGCTCACCCGAACTAGCGGGAGGGACAGATACGCAGTATTTT. Drawing the rest from reference TRBV18 and TRBJ2-3, the complete variable domain is NAGVMQNPRHLVRRRGQEARLRCSPMKGHSHVYWYRQLPEEGLKFMVYLQKENIIDESGMPKERFSAEFPKEGPSILRIQQVVRGDSAAYFCASSPELAGGTDTQYFGPGTRLTVL.

The V gene is TRBV9, the J gene TRBJ2-5, with 11 bases identical to TRBD1. Germline CDR1 and CDR2: SGDLS and YYNGEE. CDR3 length equals 15 residues. V was clipped by 3 bases and J by 4 bases; unmatched bases: 5. The CDR3 DNA sequence: TGTGCCAGCAGCGCCGGGACAGGGGGGCCAGAGACCCAGTACTTC. Its protein product is CASSAGTGGPETQYF.